This is a list of T cell receptor beta chains from one sample in a study of T cell responses to AZD1222 COVID-19 vaccine. Sequenced by immunoSEQ multiplex PCR; TCRdb stores in-frame clones only, minus some. The table records about 200,000 clones, about 93% of them present only once. Sequenced here: peripheral blood, sampled 28 days after the second AZD1222 dose. The receptor set was obtained from an adult who received the AZD1222 COVID-19 vaccine. Both conserved end residues are part of each CDR3. A D gene is named only where the DNA matches it firmly. Clone sizes are given selectively: once, few, many, or a class where the clone is expanded.

J gene,clone size,D gene,V gene,CDR3 DNA,CDR3 protein
TRBJ2-1,NA,NA,TRBV28,TGTGCCAGCAGTTTTTCAGGGGCTGACTACAATGAGCAGTTCTTC,CASSFSGADYNEQFF
TRBJ1-5,NA,NA,TRBV10-2,TGCGCCAGCAGTGACCCCAGGCGGGGCCTGTTAAAGCCCCAGCATTTT,CASSDPRRGLLKPQHF
TRBJ2-7,NA,TRBD1,TRBV7-6,TGTGCCAGCAGCTTAGGGGACAGCTCCTACGAGCAGTACTTC,CASSLGDSSYEQYF
TRBJ1-1,NA,NA,TRBV27,TGTGCCAGCAGTTCGAGGAATGCCCCCGGCACTGAAGCTTTCTTT,CASSSRNAPGTEAFF
TRBJ1-5,NA,TRBD1,TRBV19,TGTGCCAGTAGTTTCCGCCCGACAGGGTCGCAGAGGCCCCAGCATTTT,CASSFRPTGSQRPQHF
TRBJ1-3,NA,TRBD1,TRBV25-1,TGTGCCAGCAGAAAGGGACAGGGCCTGGGCACCATATATTTT,CASRKGQGLGTIYF
TRBJ1-1,NA,TRBD1,TRBV5-1,TGCGCCAGCAGCTGGACAGGTAGTAACACTGAAGCTTTCTTT,CASSWTGSNTEAFF
TRBJ2-5,NA,NA,TRBV5-8,TGTGCCAGCAGCCGGGGACCCACCGAAACCCAGTACTTC,CASSRGPTETQYF
TRBJ2-3,NA,NA,TRBV28,TGTGCCAGCACCCGGGGGGCATGGGCCACAGATACGCAGTATTTT,CASTRGAWATDTQYF
TRBJ1-3,NA,NA,TRBV11-2,TGTGCCAGCAGCTTACCTGGAAACACCATATATTTT,CASSLPGNTIYF
TRBJ1-6,NA,NA,TRBV6-5,TGTGCCAGCGCCCGAGCAGGCGGTTCACCCCTCCACTTT,CASARAGGSPLHF
TRBJ1-6,NA,NA,TRBV7-8,TGTGCCAGCAGCTTAGATGGGACCGCGCATTATAATTCACCCCTCCACTTT,CASSLDGTAHYNSPLHF
TRBJ2-4,NA,NA,TRBV19,TGTGCCAGTAGTAGTGAAAACGGCAAAAACATTCAGTACTTC,CASSSENGKNIQYF
TRBJ2-7,NA,NA,TRBV7-2,TGTGCCAGCAGCTTAGGGGCGGCAAACTACGAGCAGTACTTC,CASSLGAANYEQYF
TRBJ1-2,NA,TRBD1,TRBV9,TGTGCCAGCAGCGTAGGTGGACAGGGGGCTGGTGGCTACACCTTC,CASSVGGQGAGGYTF
TRBJ2-7,NA,NA,TRBV28,TGTGCCAGCAGTTTTCTCTCGGCTTGGATGCAGTACTTC,CASSFLSAWMQYF
TRBJ1-6,NA,NA,TRBV27,TGTGCCAGCAGTTCTACAGCCGGATTAGTGCCCCTCCACTTT,CASSSTAGLVPLHF
TRBJ2-3,NA,TRBD2,TRBV27,TGTGCCAGCAGCCAGTTACGGACTAGCGGGGCCCCAGATACGCAGTATTTT,CASSQLRTSGAPDTQYF
TRBJ1-1,NA,TRBD1,TRBV5-1,TGCGCCAGCAGCCCTGGACAGGGAATGAACACTGAAGCTTTCTTT,CASSPGQGMNTEAFF
TRBJ2-7,NA,NA,TRBV29-1,TGCAGCGGTGAAGGGTCGAACTACGAGCAGTACTTC,CSGEGSNYEQYF
TRBJ1-5,few,NA,TRBV19,TGTGCCAGTTGTTTCGTCAATCAGCCCCAGCATTTT,CASCFVNQPQHF
TRBJ1-2,NA,TRBD1,TRBV24-1,TGTGCCACCAGTGATTCGGGGACAGTCAACTATGGCTACACCTTC,CATSDSGTVNYGYTF
TRBJ2-3,NA,NA,TRBV28,TGTGCCAGCAGCGCAGGACAGACTTACACAGATACGCAGTATTTT,CASSAGQTYTDTQYF
TRBJ2-2,few,NA,TRBV30,TGTGCCTGGAGTTCTGGGGAGGCCGGGGAGCTGTTTTTT,CAWSSGEAGELFF
TRBJ1-2,NA,NA,TRBV19,TGTGCCAGTAGGGACAGCTACTATGGCTACACCTTC,CASRDSYYGYTF
TRBJ2-1,NA,TRBD1,TRBV5-1,TGCGCCAGCAGCTGGACAGGGGGAGGGCAGTTCTTC,CASSWTGGGQFF
TRBJ2-1,NA,TRBD2,TRBV9,TGTGCCAGCAGCGCGAGGCGGCTAGCGGGGGTTACGAGCTCCTACAATGAGCAGTTCTTC,CASSARRLAGVTSSYNEQFF
TRBJ1-2,NA,NA,TRBV27,TGTGCCAGCAGTTTATCTACAGGGATGGATGGCTACACCTTC,CASSLSTGMDGYTF
TRBJ2-7,NA,TRBD1,TRBV9,TGTGCCAGCAGCCGCATCGACAGGGTCGGCGAGCAGTACTTC,CASSRIDRVGEQYF
TRBJ1-1,NA,NA,TRBV29-1,TGCAGCGTTGAAACGGTGGGGGGGAACACTGAAGCTTTCTTT,CSVETVGGNTEAFF
TRBJ2-6,NA,TRBD1,TRBV27,TGTGCCAGCAGTTCCGGACAGGGGGCTACTGGGGCCAACGTCCTGACTTTC,CASSSGQGATGANVLTF
TRBJ1-1,NA,NA,TRBV14,TGTGCCAGCAGCCACTATGGGGTCGGGAGGGACACTGAAGCTTTCTTT,CASSHYGVGRDTEAFF
TRBJ1-5,NA,NA,TRBV14,TGTGCCAGCAGCGCGGGCGGGACCCAGCCCCAGCATTTT,CASSAGGTQPQHF
TRBJ1-3,NA,NA,TRBV5-6,TGTGCCAGCAGCCCATTATTACAGGGTACCGGAAACACCATATATTTT,CASSPLLQGTGNTIYF
TRBJ2-3,NA,NA,TRBV7-9,TGTGCCAGCAGCTTAGATGGCTTCACAGATACGCAGTATTTT,CASSLDGFTDTQYF